The next 27 T cell receptor beta chains were all read from a single sample in a study of low-dose radiotherapy and immunotherapy resistance in tumors. The time point here: before trial treatment. Alpha and beta chains were covered, as first-strand cDNA relied on TRAV- and TRBV-specific primers. TCRs were amplified for approximately 21 PCR cycles with a constant-region primer and V-primer adapter. TCRdb reprocessed the reads with MiXCR, giving one entry per CDR3 protein. This table has 59,000 or so distinct CDR3 sequences, roughly 29% appearing once. The input for sequencing was PBMCs, taken before treatment. These receptors all come from a male donor with rectosigmoid adenocarcinoma.

This clonotype was counted ten times or more. The chain combines TRBV5-6 with TRBJ1-6, with D unclear. Between the trimmed V and J ends, which lost 4 bases and 0 bases, there was a span of 8 bases. Germline CDR1 reads SGHDT; CDR2 reads YYEEEE. This CDR3 is built from 15 residues. The CDR3 region has the DNA TGTGCCAGCAGCCTACCCAGCTCCTATAATTCACCCCTCCACTTT. Translated, it gives CASSLPSSYNSPLHF.

Worth noting for this clonotype: A far larger clone is off by one base, so a read error is likely. No conserved phenylalanine or tryptophan ends this CDR3, so it is likely a read error. The J gene is TRBJ2-2, the V gene TRBV27; D is ambiguous. Germline-derived CDR1 and CDR2 are MNHEY and SMNVEV (reference sequence). Trimming removed 5 bases at V and 10 bases at J, with 8 bases between. This CDR3 region has 11 residues. CDR3 nucleotides: TGTGCCAGCAGTGTGAAAACGGAGCTGTTTTTA. It codes for CASSVKTELFL.

A single count supports this clonotype. A far larger clone differs by one base, so this is likely a read error. The rearrangement links TRBV7-2 to TRBJ2-1; D call uncertain. Germline V gives CDR1 SGHTA, CDR2 FQGNSA. With 2 bases removed from V and 13 bases from J, the gap between germline ends came to 9 bases. The CDR3 sequence is 11 residues long. The CDR3 nucleotides read TGTGCCAGCAGCTTAAAAGAGACCCAGTTCTTC. Its protein is CASSLKETQFF.

This clonotype was counted many times. V and J are TRBV28 and TRBJ2-7; 8 positions agree with TRBD1. The CDR3 consists of 16 residues. Germline trimming cut 8 bases from V and 6 bases from J; bases unmatched to any gene: 18. Germline CDR1 MDHEN, CDR2 SYDVKM. CDR3 sequence: CASGGPDRGSPGEQYF. The DNA for the CDR3 is TGTGCCAGCGGAGGGCCCGACAGGGGATCTCCGGGCGAGCAGTACTTC. Combining the CDR3 with reference TRBV28 and TRBJ2-7 gives the whole variable domain DVKVTQSSRYLVKRTGEKVFLECVQDMDHENMFWYRQDPGLGLRLIYFSYDVKMKEKGDIPEGYSVSREKKERFSLILESASTNQTSMYLCASGGPDRGSPGEQYFGPGTRLTVT.

This clonotype was recorded many times. CDR3 nucleotides: TGTGCCAGCAGTCCCGGACGCCCCTCCTATAATTCACCCCTCCACTTT. Its translation: CASSPGRPSYNSPLHF. The rearrangement joins TRBV27 to TRBJ1-6; D is unresolved. CDR1 is MNHEY, CDR2 SMNVEV, per germline (reference sequence). The CDR3 has 16 residues. Trimming shortened V by 5 bases and J by 0 bases, and 11 bases separated the two germline ends.

This clonotype was counted once. The missing conserved phenylalanine or tryptophan at the end of this CDR3 makes a read error likely. The gene calls are TRBV2 and TRBJ2-1; no reliable D call. V was trimmed by 10 bases and J by 4 bases, leaving 14 bases between them. The length of the CDR3 is 13 residues. Germline CDR1 is SNHLY and CDR2 is FYNNEI. The chain's CDR3 is CATKGGGYNEQFL. The CDR3 nucleotides are TGTGCCACCAAGGGTGGCGGTTACAATGAGCAGTTCCTC.

This clonotype came up many times. The chain links TRBV29-1 to TRBJ2-1, with D perhaps TRBD1 or TRBD2 (5 bases each). Germline CDR1 reads SQVTM; CDR2 reads ANQGSEA. Deletions cut 4 bases from V and 8 bases from J, with 15 bases between. The length of the CDR3 is 13 residues. The CDR3 is CSVVMGVGHEQFF. CDR3 sequence (DNA): TGCAGCGTTGTTATGGGGGTAGGCCATGAGCAGTTCTTC.

A remark on this clonotype: The likely explanation is a read error, given a far larger clone one base away. The chain links TRBV6-6 to TRBJ2-1, with D unresolved. CDR1 MNHNY and CDR2 SVGAGI come from the germline V gene (reference sequence). Trimming took off 0 bases at V and 10 bases at J, with 16 bases between the two ends. The length of the CDR3 is 15 residues. CDR3 DNA: TGTGCCAGCAGTTACTCAATGGGCACTTCCTACGAGCAGTTCTTC. This translates into CASSYSMGTSYEQFF.

The genes are TRBV28 and TRBJ2-1; 11 bases fit TRBD2. The V gene end was trimmed by 3 bases and the J gene end by 10 bases; junction bases not matched to a gene: 5. CDR1 is MDHEN and CDR2 is SYDVKM in the germline V gene. There are 14 residues in the CDR3. The CDR3 sequence is CASSFSGRAGEQFF. The CDR3 region has the DNA TGTGCCAGCAGTTTTAGCGGGAGGGCGGGGGAGCAGTTCTTC.

Notes on this clonotype: A read error is likely here: a far larger clone is one base away. V and J are TRBV6-2 or TRBV6-3 and TRBJ2-7, with a tentative D call TRBD1 (8 bases). The DNA end favors TRBJ2-1, so the J call may be wrong. The germline CDR1 and CDR2 sequences are MNHEY and SVGEGT. CDR3 length: 14 residues. CDR3 loop: CPSGGQGGYNEQFF. For the CDR3, the DNA is TGTCCCAGCGGCGGACAGGGAGGGTACAATGAGCAGTTCTTC.

V is TRBV5-5 and J is TRBJ1-4; D gene unclear. Per germline, CDR1 SGHKS and CDR2 YYEKEE (reference sequence). The CDR3 covers 15 residues. With 4 bases removed from V and 3 bases from J, the gap between germline ends came to 13 bases. For the CDR3, the DNA is TGTGCCAGCAGCCCCGACCCGGGTCCTAATGAAAAACTGTTTTTT. This encodes CASSPDPGPNEKLFF.

This clonotype was detected many times. CDR3 sequence: CASSLDITGSYNEQFF. Written as DNA, the CDR3 is TGTGCCAGCAGCTTAGATATTACCGGGTCCTACAATGAGCAGTTCTTC. The chain recombines TRBV7-2 with TRBJ2-1; D not certain. Germline assignment: CDR1 SGHTA and CDR2 FQGNSA. V shed 1 base and J shed 1 base, with 11 bases lying between them. CDR3 size: 16 residues.

This clonotype was picked up many times. The J gene is TRBJ1-1, the V gene TRBV6-2 or TRBV6-3; tentative D call: TRBD1 (5 bases). V gave up 4 bases and J gave up 3 bases, with 9 bases separating them. Germline V gene lookup returns CDR1 MNHEY and CDR2 SVGEGT. CDR3 length: 13 residues. CDR3 protein: CASSFLGDTEAFF. CDR3 coding DNA: TGTGCCAGCAGTTTCTTAGGGGACACTGAAGCTTTCTTT.

This chain links TRBV28 with TRBJ2-5, with D perhaps assigned TRBD1 or TRBD2 (7 bases each). This CDR3 comprises 12 residues. Looked up from germline, CDR1 is MDHEN and CDR2 is SYDVKM. V lost 11 bases and J lost 2, with 12 bases in between. The CDR3 coding sequence is TGTGCCGTCAGGGGGGGACAAGAGACCCAGTACTTC. This sequence encodes CAVRGGQETQYF.

Many counts were recorded for this clonotype. The chain recombines TRBV12-3 or TRBV12-4 with TRBJ2-7; D is possibly TRBD1 (6 bases). The CDR3 loop spans 14 amino acids. The ends were cut back, 7 bases at V and 0 bases at J, with 13 bases in the middle. The CDR3 reads CASKETGASYEQYF. The CDR3 coding sequence is TGTGCCAGCAAAGAGACAGGAGCCTCCTACGAGCAGTACTTC.

This clonotype was detected ten times or more. The genes are TRBV28 and TRBJ1-5, with a tentative D call TRBD1 (5 bases). Trimming left V 4 bases short and J 4 bases short, with 5 bases between. The CDR3 extends over 12 amino acids. From germline, CDR1 is MDHEN and CDR2 SYDVKM. This CDR3 is CASSWGNQPQHF. DNA for the CDR3: TGTGCCAGCAGTTGGGGGAATCAGCCCCAGCATTTT.

For this clonotype: A read error is likely here: a far larger clone is one base away. The rearrangement joins TRBV29-1 to TRBJ2-7, with D perhaps TRBD2 (6 bases). The CDR3 loop spans 16 amino acids. Trimming removed 0 bases from V and 7 bases from J, with 22 bases in between. CDR1 is SQVTM, CDR2 ANQGSEA, per germline. In DNA, the CDR3 is TGCAGCGTTGAAGACTGGGCGGGAAGGAGCCACAATGAGCAGTACTTC. Translating it yields CSVEDWAGRSHNEQYF.

This clonotype was seen many times. V and J are TRBV9 and TRBJ2-1, with 12 bases aligning to TRBD2. Germline V gene sequence: CDR1 SGDLS, CDR2 YYNGEE. The CDR3 is 15 amino acids. J lost 7 bases, V lost 3 bases, and 5 bases had no gene match. The CDR3 nucleotides are TGTGCCAGCAGCGCTCCTAGCGGGGGGGAAAATGAGCAGTTCTTC. Its protein is CASSAPSGGENEQFF.

This clonotype has just a few counts. The V and J genes are TRBV18 and TRBJ2-7; TRBD1 aligns across 7 bases. The CDR3 extends over 14 amino acids. Germline V CDR1 and CDR2: KGHSH, LQKENI. J gave up 0 bases and V 3 bases, and 2 bases lay outside the gene matches. CDR3 sequence: CASSPGQTSYEQYF. The CDR3 nucleotides are TGTGCCAGCTCACCGGGACAGACCTCCTACGAGCAGTACTTC.

J is TRBJ2-1 and V is TRBV6-2 or TRBV6-3; 8 bases line up with TRBD2. The CDR3 has 15 residues. CDR1 and CDR2 (germline): MNHEY, SVGEGT. J lost 5 bases, V lost 4 bases, and 7 bases had no gene match. CDR3 protein: CASSSLLAGNNEQFF. CDR3 bases: TGTGCCAGCAGTTCCCTCCTAGCGGGTAACAATGAGCAGTTCTTC.

This clonotype was counted ten times or more. The genes are TRBV12-5 and TRBJ2-1; 8 bases fit TRBD2. Germline CDR1 and CDR2: LGHNT and FRNRAP. The trim removed 10 bases at V and 8 bases at J, leaving 10 bases unmatched. The CDR3 has 13 residues. Written as DNA, the CDR3 is TGTGCTACTGCCGGGAGGGCGGGCGATGAGCAGTTCTTC. Amino acid sequence: CATAGRAGDEQFF.

This clonotype showed up many times. The chain is built from TRBV28 and TRBJ1-3; no definite D call. The V end was cut by 7 bases, the J end by 4 bases, with 8 bases between. Germline V gives CDR1 MDHEN, CDR2 SYDVKM. The CDR3 is made up of 12 amino acids. The CDR3: CASTISGNTIYF. For the CDR3, the DNA is TGTGCCAGCACAATTTCCGGAAACACCATATATTTT.

There are many counts of this clonotype. This chain links TRBV2 with TRBJ1-3; the D gene is possibly TRBD1 (5 bases). In germline, CDR1 is SNHLY, CDR2 FYNNEI. Trimming took off 3 bases at V and 3 bases at J, with 12 bases between the two ends. The length of the CDR3 is 15 residues. This CDR3 reads CASSDQGFLGNTIYF. The CDR3 DNA follows: TGTGCCAGCAGTGATCAGGGTTTCCTTGGAAACACCATATATTTT. The full variable domain, in which reference TRBV2 and TRBJ1-3 provide the parts outside the CDR3, is EPEVTQTPSHQVTQMGQEVILRCVPISNHLYFYWYRQILGQKVEFLVSFYNNEISEKSEIFDDQFSVERPDGSNFTLKIRSTKLEDSAMYFCASSDQGFLGNTIYFGEGSWLTVV.

This clonotype was recorded many times. The CDR3 DNA is TGTGCCAGCAGCCCCGGACTGTTTAACACCGGGGAGCTGTTTTTT. Translating it yields CASSPGLFNTGELFF. V gene TRBV6-2 or TRBV6-3 combines with J gene TRBJ2-2; a possible D gene is TRBD2 (5 bases). The V end lost 6 bases, the J end lost 2 bases, and 13 bases lay between the germline ends. CDR1 and CDR2 (germline): MNHEY, SVGEGT. This CDR3 contains 15 residues.

This clonotype has at least ten counts. This chain uses TRBV20-1 with TRBJ2-7; possible D gene TRBD2, 7 bases. In germline, CDR1 is DFQATT, CDR2 SNEGSKA (reference sequence). The CDR3 contains 14 residues. Trimming cost V 6 bases and J 4 bases, with 19 bases left between them. The CDR3 spells CSAQGGAFMYEQYF. CDR3 sequence (DNA): TGCAGTGCCCAAGGGGGGGCTTTCATGTACGAGCAGTACTTC.

The V call is TRBV5-6, the J call TRBJ2-5, with 10 nucleotides matching TRBD1. J was trimmed by 3 bases and V by 6 bases; bases with no gene match: 14. This CDR3 contains 17 residues. Germline-derived CDR1 and CDR2 are SGHDT and YYEEEE. CDR3 protein: CASTALGAGQGKETQYF. The CDR3 DNA reads as TGTGCCAGCACAGCTTTAGGGGCGGGACAGGGGAAAGAGACCCAGTACTTC.

In this sample, this clonotype turned up many times. The chain joins TRBV11-2 to TRBJ2-5, with D unresolved. The CDR3 is 12 residues long. Germline CDR1 SGHAT, CDR2 FQNNGV. Trimming stripped 2 bases from V and 1 base from J, with 2 bases between. In nucleotides, the CDR3 is TGTGCCAGCAGCTTAACCCAAGAGACCCAGTACTTC. It translates to CASSLTQETQYF. The full variable domain, completed using reference TRBV11-2 and TRBJ2-5, is EAGVAQSPRYKIIEKRQSVAFWCNPISGHATLYWYQQILGQGPKLLIQFQNNGVVDDSQLPKDRFSAERLKGVDSTLKIQPAKLEDSAVYLCASSLTQETQYFGPGTRLLVL.